One TCR beta chain is described in this entry. The germline gives CDR1 SGHAT, CDR2 FQDESV (reference sequence). After removal of 3 bases from V and 7 bases from J, the junction contained 3 bases not matched to a gene. This CDR3 contains 13 residues. This specimen comes from a study of shared clonotypes between healthy human individuals. Study-level information: The study used three CD4 naive, three CD4 memory, two CD8 naive and one CD8 memory plate per donor.

Over several immunoSEQ plates, each subset's genomic DNA was distributed in even portions. Original processing notes: ImmunoSEQ output lacked quality scores and full-length reads, limiting matched filtering. Profiled with immunoSEQ multiplex PCR; TCRdb holds only in-frame clones, not every one. The DNA was the basis for D and trimming; V, J and clone size are from that table. The sample lists over 2 million clones, roughly 94% occurring once. The CD4+ fraction was divided into a CD45RA+ naive subset and a CD45RA-negative memory subset. The receptor was derived from a man aged 18 to 29 in good health. The sequencing input was naive CD4+ T cells sorted from blood. This sample's subset: CD45RA+ positively selected. V is TRBV11-1 and J is TRBJ2-1; 7 bases align to TRBD2. The CDR3: CASSLGRVNEQFF. Written as DNA, the CDR3 is TGTGCCAGCAGCTTGGGGAGGGTAAATGAGCAGTTCTTC. The whole variable domain, remainder taken from reference TRBV11-1 and TRBJ2-1, is EAEVAQSPRYKITEKSQAVAFWCDPISGHATLYWYRQILGQGPELLVQFQDESVVDDSQLPKDRFSAERLKGVDSTLKIQPAELGDSAMYLCASSLGRVNEQFFGPGTRLTVL.